The rows below give T cell receptor beta chains drawn from one sample of a study of blood T cell repertoires in COVID-19. Repertoires were generated with immunoSEQ multiplex PCR, while TCRdb's copy carries only in-frame clones and drops some. The sample contains some 450,000 clones, around 90% of which appear only once. The sequenced sample was peripheral blood. The source of these receptors is a man younger than 35 with COVID-19, enrolled during active disease. Each CDR3 is given with its conserved first and last residue. D genes are given only for firm matches. A row's size may be missing; if present it is once, few, many or a size class.

d_gene: -
abundance: once
v_gene: TRBV11-1
j_gene: TRBJ2-1
CDR3aa: CASSLSISEQFF
CDR3nt: TGTGCCAGCAGCTTAAGCATTTCCGAGCAGTTCTTC

d_gene: -
abundance: once
v_gene: TRBV7-6
j_gene: TRBJ2-4
CDR3aa: CANPNQGQCGIAKNIQYF
CDR3nt: TGTGCCAACCCGAACCAGGGTCAATGCGGGATAGCCAAAAACATTCAGTACTTC

d_gene: -
abundance: -
v_gene: TRBV6-6
j_gene: TRBJ1-6
CDR3aa: CASSGRQRDNSPLHF
CDR3nt: TGTGCCAGCAGCGGGCGACAGCGCGATAATTCACCCCTCCACTTT

d_gene: TRBD1
abundance: -
v_gene: TRBV5-4
j_gene: TRBJ2-1
CDR3aa: CASSWGQYNEQFF
CDR3nt: TGTGCCAGCAGCTGGGGACAGTATAATGAGCAGTTCTTC

d_gene: -
abundance: -
v_gene: TRBV6-1
j_gene: TRBJ2-7
CDR3aa: CASSEGVWAGEKEQYF
CDR3nt: TGTGCCAGCAGTGAGGGGGTTTGGGCAGGGGAGAAAGAGCAGTACTTC

d_gene: -
abundance: -
v_gene: TRBV6-5
j_gene: TRBJ2-1
CDR3aa: CASSSEVGSYNEQFF
CDR3nt: TGTGCCAGCAGCAGTGAGGTAGGCTCCTACAATGAGCAGTTCTTC

d_gene: TRBD1
abundance: -
v_gene: TRBV11-3
j_gene: TRBJ2-1
CDR3aa: CASSLYGTGGYNEQFF
CDR3nt: TGTGCCAGCAGCTTGTACGGGACAGGGGGTTACAATGAGCAGTTCTTC

d_gene: -
abundance: -
v_gene: TRBV19
j_gene: TRBJ2-1
CDR3aa: CASSAAWAGNYNEQFF
CDR3nt: TGTGCCAGTAGTGCCGCTTGGGCGGGCAACTACAATGAGCAGTTCTTC

d_gene: TRBD2
abundance: -
v_gene: TRBV2
j_gene: TRBJ2-1
CDR3aa: CASSSPGTSGGNEQFF
CDR3nt: TGTGCCAGCAGTTCACCCGGGACTAGCGGGGGTAATGAGCAGTTCTTC

d_gene: -
abundance: -
v_gene: TRBV18
j_gene: TRBJ2-5
CDR3aa: CASSPKRTTPETQYF
CDR3nt: TGTGCCAGCTCACCAAAGCGTACCACCCCTGAGACCCAGTACTTC

d_gene: -
abundance: few
v_gene: TRBV7-9
j_gene: TRBJ1-6
CDR3aa: CASSGGYNSPLHF
CDR3nt: TGTGCCAGCAGTGGAGGGTATAATTCACCCCTCCACTTT

d_gene: -
abundance: -
v_gene: TRBV5-4
j_gene: TRBJ2-6
CDR3aa: CASSFGRGKGQSGANVLTF
CDR3nt: TGTGCCAGCAGCTTTGGTCGGGGGAAGGGGCAGTCCGGGGCCAACGTCCTGACTTTC

d_gene: TRBD2
abundance: -
v_gene: TRBV24-1
j_gene: TRBJ2-2
CDR3aa: CATSATGLWGTGELFF
CDR3nt: TGTGCCACCAGTGCTACGGGACTATGGGGGACCGGGGAGCTGTTTTTT

d_gene: -
abundance: -
v_gene: TRBV4-1
j_gene: TRBJ1-4
CDR3aa: CASSQGEANEKLFF
CDR3nt: TGCGCCAGCAGCCAAGGCGAGGCTAATGAAAAACTGTTTTTT

d_gene: -
abundance: -
v_gene: TRBV12-3/TRBV12-4
j_gene: TRBJ2-7
CDR3aa: CASPVPYEQYF
CDR3nt: TGTGCCAGCCCCGTCCCCTACGAGCAGTACTTC

d_gene: -
abundance: -
v_gene: TRBV19
j_gene: TRBJ2-3
CDR3aa: CASSIGATDTQYF
CDR3nt: TGTGCCAGTAGTATAGGAGCCACAGATACGCAGTATTTT

d_gene: TRBD1
abundance: -
v_gene: TRBV3-1/TRBV3-2
j_gene: TRBJ1-5
CDR3aa: CASSLTGSNQPQHF
CDR3nt: TGTGCCAGCAGCCTGACAGGGAGCAATCAGCCCCAGCATTTT

d_gene: -
abundance: -
v_gene: TRBV3-1/TRBV3-2
j_gene: TRBJ2-5
CDR3aa: CASSPGTRTQETQYF
CDR3nt: TGTGCCAGCAGCCCTGGTACTAGGACGCAAGAGACCCAGTACTTC

d_gene: TRBD1
abundance: -
v_gene: TRBV28
j_gene: TRBJ2-7
CDR3aa: CASSSPGTGTLSSEQYF
CDR3nt: TGTGCCAGCAGCTCTCCCGGGACAGGGACTCTTTCCTCCGAGCAGTACTTC

d_gene: -
abundance: -
v_gene: TRBV6-4
j_gene: TRBJ1-1
CDR3aa: CASSDSAGRDTEAFF
CDR3nt: TGTGCCAGCAGTGACTCGGCGGGACGGGACACTGAAGCTTTCTTT

d_gene: TRBD1
abundance: -
v_gene: TRBV14
j_gene: TRBJ1-2
CDR3aa: CASSQTGYAYGYTF
CDR3nt: TGTGCCAGCAGCCAGACAGGGTACGCCTATGGCTACACCTTC

d_gene: -
abundance: -
v_gene: TRBV11-2
j_gene: TRBJ2-5
CDR3aa: CASSLSSAGTETQYF
CDR3nt: TGTGCCAGCAGCTTATCCTCGGCGGGGACAGAGACCCAGTACTTC